These 31 T cell receptor beta chains share one sample of origin, sequenced in a study of spatial heterogeneity in lung cancer. Time point noted: sample taken at primary tumor resection. From tumor, nontumor lung or frozen PBMC, whole RNA was taken unsorted for sequencing. TCRdb processed the 5' RACE reads anew with MiXCR; each CDR3 protein has one entry. The sample lists tens of thousands of distinct CDR3 sequences, 15% to 20% occurring once. The input for sequencing was PBMCs, taken at surgery. These receptors were obtained from a male donor with early-stage non-small cell lung cancer.

The V and J genes are TRBV29-1 and TRBJ2-7; D remains ambiguous. Germline assignment: CDR1 SQVTM and CDR2 ANQGSEA. The CDR3 is made up of 13 amino acids. The ends were cut back, 7 bases at V and 5 bases at J, with 18 bases in the middle. CDR3 DNA sequence: TGCAGCGCTCTGACATCATTGGTCCACGAGCAGTACTTC. Translation: CSALTSLVHEQYF.

This clonotype was recorded a few times. This sequence joins TRBV19 and TRBJ2-1; D is undetermined. This CDR3 comprises 14 residues. V shed 5 bases and J shed 6 bases, with 14 bases lying between them. The germline V gene encodes CDR1 LNHDA and CDR2 SQIVND (reference sequence). Here the CDR3 reads CASSVGISGNEQFF. CDR3 nucleotides: TGTGCCAGTAGTGTTGGGATATCCGGCAATGAGCAGTTCTTC.

DNA of the CDR3: TGTGCCAGCAGCGTAGGGCCCGGGAACTCCTACGAGCAGTACTTC. Translation gives CASSVGPGNSYEQYF. The J gene is TRBJ2-7, the V gene TRBV9, with D perhaps matching TRBD2 (5 bases). Germline loops: CDR1 SGDLS, CDR2 YYNGEE. This CDR3 has 15 residues. V lost 0 bases and J lost 0, with 10 bases in between.

This clonotype has just a few counts. J is TRBJ2-3 and V is TRBV10-3; 12 nucleotides agree with TRBD2. J lost 4 bases, V lost 7 bases, and 6 bases had no gene match. Germline V gene lookup returns CDR1 ENHRY and CDR2 SYGVKD. This CDR3 spans 15 amino acids. CDR3 amino acids: CAITETSGGSDTQYF. The CDR3, as DNA: TGTGCCATCACCGAGACTAGCGGGGGCTCAGATACGCAGTATTTT.

This chain joins TRBV20-1 and TRBJ2-2, with D possibly being TRBD2 (6 bases). The germline V gene encodes CDR1 DFQATT and CDR2 SNEGSKA (reference sequence). V lost 5 bases and J lost 5, with 18 bases in between. This CDR3 spans 15 amino acids. The CDR3 DNA sequence: TGCAGTGCTTCCCGGCGTCGGGGAGGTACCGGGGAGCTGTTTTTT. Encoded protein: CSASRRRGGTGELFF.

A word on this clonotype: A clone one base away is much larger, so this may be a read error. V usage is TRBV11-3 and J usage is TRBJ2-5, with D perhaps TRBD1 (5 bases). This CDR3 contains 15 residues. Per germline, CDR1 SGHNT and CDR2 YENEEA. The CDR3 region is CAGSLRPGARETQYF. The CDR3 nucleotides are TGTGCCGGCAGCTTGCGCCCTGGGGCAAGAGAGACCCAGTACTTC. The entire variable domain, with the rest obtained from reference TRBV11-3 and TRBJ2-5, is as follows: EAGVVQSPRYKIIEKKQPVAFWCNPISGHNTLYWYLQNLGQGPELLIRYENEEAVDDSQLPKDRFSAERLKGVDSTLKIQPAELGDSAVYLCAGSLRPGARETQYFGPGTRLLVL.

The rearrangement joins TRBV7-9 to TRBJ2-2; no definite D call. This CDR3 comprises 16 residues. The V end lost 5 bases, the J end lost 6 bases, and 19 bases lay between the germline ends. From germline, CDR1 is SEHNR and CDR2 FQNEAQ (reference sequence). CDR3 in DNA: TGTGCCAGCAGCCCCTCCTCCAGCCGGGTGGCCGGGGAGCTGTTTTTT. This codes for CASSPSSSRVAGELFF.

This clonotype was recorded many times. V usage is TRBV6-6 and J usage is TRBJ1-5, with TRBD1 matching over 8 bases. This CDR3 has 16 amino acids. From germline, CDR1 is MNHNY and CDR2 SVGAGI (reference sequence). The V gene end was trimmed by 2 bases and the J gene end by 2 bases; junction bases not matched to a gene: 5. The CDR3: CASSYPTGEGNQPQHF. CDR3 DNA: TGTGCCAGCAGTTACCCGACAGGGGAAGGCAATCAGCCCCAGCATTTT.

The rearrangement joins TRBV28 to TRBJ1-1, with D unclear. Trimming shortened V by 2 bases and J by 5 bases, and 9 bases separated the two germline ends. The length of the CDR3 is 13 residues. Germline values: CDR1 MDHEN, CDR2 SYDVKM. In DNA, the CDR3 is TGTGCCAGCAGTTTAGGGGTATGGACTGAAGCTTTCTTT. It translates to CASSLGVWTEAFF.

The chain joins TRBV29-1 to TRBJ2-3; tentatively, D is TRBD2 (5 bases). This CDR3 comprises 12 residues. From germline, CDR1 is SQVTM and CDR2 ANQGSEA. Trimming removed 7 bases from V and 7 bases from J, with 15 bases in between. This CDR3 is CSGQLTGNTQYF. DNA of the CDR3: TGCAGCGGACAATTGACGGGAAATACGCAGTATTTT.

This clonotype appeared a few times. V usage is TRBV3-1 and J usage is TRBJ2-5; possible D gene TRBD2, 6 bases. CDR3 length: 13 residues. V dropped 2 bases and J dropped 4 bases, with 8 bases sitting between them. Germline V gene data show CDR1 as LGHDT and CDR2 as YNNKEL (reference sequence). Here the CDR3 reads CASSQRGIETQYF. In nucleotides, the CDR3 is TGTGCCAGCAGCCAACGCGGGATAGAGACCCAGTACTTC.

The chain recombines TRBV27 with TRBJ2-7, with 10 bases fitting TRBD2. The CDR3 consists of 14 residues. From germline, CDR1 is MNHEY and CDR2 SMNVEV (reference sequence). V was pared by 4 bases and J by 6 bases, with 6 bases of the junction left unmatched. CDR3 sequence reads: CASSSSGRAVEQYF. CDR3 in DNA: TGTGCCAGCAGTTCCAGCGGGAGGGCCGTCGAGCAGTACTTC.

This clonotype was seen a handful of times. This CDR3 reads CASSLAGLAGGQYTQYF. CDR3 sequence (DNA): TGTGCCAGCAGCTTAGCGGGACTAGCGGGGGGGCAGTATACGCAGTATTTT. The J gene is TRBJ2-3, the V gene TRBV7-2; 16 positions match TRBD2. The V gene's germline CDR1 is SGHTA and CDR2 FQGNSA. V was pared by 0 bases and J by 7 bases, with 4 bases of the junction left unmatched. The CDR3 has 17 amino acids. The variable domain in full, with the rest retrieved from reference TRBV7-2 and TRBJ2-3, is GAGVSQSPSNKVTEKGKDVELRCDPISGHTALYWYRQSLGQGLEFLIYFQGNSAPDKSGLPSDRFSAERTGGSVSTLTIQRTQQEDSAVYLCASSLAGLAGGQYTQYFGPGTRLTVL.

This clonotype came up many times. J is TRBJ1-1 and V is TRBV7-6; D is possibly TRBD1 (5 bases). Germline loops: CDR1 SGHVS, CDR2 FNYEAQ. The CDR3 is 13 amino acids. Trimming removed 3 bases at V and 6 bases at J, with 11 bases between. CDR3 DNA sequence: TGTGCCAGCAGCTTCCAGAGGGACTCTGAAGCTTTCTTT. It yields the protein CASSFQRDSEAFF.

The chain recombines TRBV5-1 with TRBJ1-1, with D maybe TRBD1 (6 bases). With 1 base removed from V and 0 bases from J, the gap between germline ends came to 7 bases. The CDR3 has 14 residues. The V gene's germline CDR1 is SGHRS and CDR2 YFSETQ. This CDR3 reads CASSLQGMNTEAFF. Here the CDR3 DNA reads TGCGCCAGCAGCTTGCAGGGGATGAACACTGAAGCTTTCTTT.

The chain employs TRBV5-1 and TRBJ2-2; D might be TRBD1 or TRBD2, each matching 6 bases. There are 15 residues in the CDR3. The germline V and J ends were trimmed by 3 bases and 4 bases, with 13 bases remaining between them. Germline values: CDR1 SGHRS, CDR2 YFSETQ. CDR3 amino acids: CASSWGASGTGELFF. Here the CDR3 DNA reads TGCGCCAGCAGCTGGGGGGCCTCCGGCACCGGGGAGCTGTTTTTT.

Only a few counts were recorded for this clonotype. The chain recombines TRBV10-3 with TRBJ1-1; possibly TRBD1 for D (5 bases). This CDR3 spans 14 amino acids. V was shortened by 6 bases and J by 1 base, with 12 bases between the two germline ends. Germline-derived CDR1 and CDR2 are ENHRY and SYGVKD. CDR3 DNA sequence: TGTGCCATCAGGTTAGACAGCTGGAACACTGAAGCTTTCTTT. It specifies CAIRLDSWNTEAFF.

The chain links TRBV12-3 or TRBV12-4 to TRBJ2-5; D not resolved. The CDR3 is made up of 15 amino acids. The V gene lost 6 bases and the J gene lost 5 bases, with 19 bases spanning the gap. The CDR3 region has the DNA TGTGCCAGCAGCACCCCCGGCGCAGTAATTGAGACCCAGTACTTC. Its translation: CASSTPGAVIETQYF.

V is TRBV7-8 and J is TRBJ1-5; no definite D call. This CDR3 has 15 amino acids. The germline V gene encodes CDR1 SGHVS and CDR2 FQNEAQ. V lost 5 bases, J lost 1 base, and 12 bases lay in between. Written as DNA, the CDR3 is TGTGCCAGCAGCCCCCGGGCAGTGAGCAATCAGCCCCAGCATTTT. Amino acid sequence: CASSPRAVSNQPQHF.

This clonotype was seen once. The V call is TRBV28, the J call TRBJ2-1; 9 bases are shared with TRBD1. Germline CDR1 reads MDHEN; CDR2 reads SYDVKM. Unmatched junction bases numbered 7, after V lost 5 bases and J lost 8 bases. This CDR3 contains 14 residues. The CDR3, as DNA: TGTGCCAGCAGTCCAGGACAGGGGCGGCATGAGCAGTTCTTC. This codes for CASSPGQGRHEQFF.

The chain carries TRBV20-1 and TRBJ2-3; no firm D call. Germline assignment: CDR1 DFQATT and CDR2 SNEGSKA (reference sequence). The germline V and J ends were trimmed by 6 bases and 4 bases, with 17 bases remaining between them. CDR3 length equals 14 residues. The CDR3, as DNA: TGCAGTGCCCCCAGAACACGGGCGGCAGATACGCAGTATTTT. Translation gives CSAPRTRAADTQYF.

This clonotype was observed a handful of times. V and J are TRBV11-2 and TRBJ1-1; D possibly corresponds to TRBD1 (5 bases). CDR3 length: 10 residues. Germline V gene sequence: CDR1 SGHAT, CDR2 FQNNGV. Trimming removed 10 bases at V and 5 bases at J, with 8 bases between. In nucleotides, the CDR3 is TGTGCCAACGGACAAACTGAAGCTTTCTTT. Translation: CANGQTEAFF.

This clonotype was counted between two and nine times. The genes are TRBV7-9 and TRBJ2-3; tentatively, D is TRBD2 (5 bases). The CDR3 contains 15 residues. Deletions cut 1 base from V and 9 bases from J, with 17 bases between. Germline CDR1 reads SEHNR; CDR2 reads FQNEAQ (reference sequence). The CDR3 DNA reads TGTGCCAGCAGCTTAGTCGAGGGTCAGGTCGACACGCAGTATTTT. It specifies CASSLVEGQVDTQYF. The full variable domain, with the rest looked up from reference TRBV7-9 and TRBJ2-3, is DTGVSQNPRHKITKRGQNVTFRCDPISEHNRLYWYRQTLGQGPEFLTYFQNEAQLEKSRLLSDRFSAERPKGSFSTLEIQRTEQGDSAMYLCASSLVEGQVDTQYFGPGTRLTVL.

The rearrangement joins TRBV12-3 or TRBV12-4 to TRBJ2-4; no firm D call. This CDR3 has 12 amino acids. The germline V and J ends were trimmed by 6 bases and 4 bases, with 7 bases remaining between them. The DNA of the CDR3 is TGTGCCAGCAGCCCTAGAAAAAACATTCAGTACTTC. It specifies CASSPRKNIQYF.

This clonotype was seen only a few times. This chain links TRBV19 with TRBJ2-5; D is uncertain. This CDR3 region has 15 residues. V was shortened by 7 bases and J by 1 base, with 16 bases between the two germline ends. The germline gives CDR1 LNHDA, CDR2 SQIVND (reference sequence). CDR3 amino acids: CASIKAPVVQETQYF. The DNA for the CDR3 is TGTGCCAGTATCAAGGCACCAGTGGTCCAAGAGACCCAGTACTTC.

The J gene is TRBJ1-6, the V gene TRBV5-1, with TRBD1 matching 8 bases. Germline V lookup: CDR1 SGHRS, CDR2 YFSETQ. Trimming took 4 bases from V and 4 from J; bases not matched to a gene: 7. This CDR3 has 16 amino acids. The CDR3 sequence is CASSETGELYNSPLHF. As DNA, the CDR3 is TGCGCCAGCAGCGAGACAGGGGAATTATATAATTCACCCCTCCACTTT.

This sequence joins TRBV7-2 and TRBJ1-6; D unresolved. Trimming stripped 1 base from V and 7 bases from J, with 14 bases between. The CDR3 runs to 16 residues. The germline V gene encodes CDR1 SGHTA and CDR2 FQGNSA. The CDR3 sequence: CASSLGGSLGNSPLHF. Written as DNA, the CDR3 is TGTGCCAGCAGCTTAGGAGGGAGCCTTGGGAATTCACCCCTCCACTTT. Drawing the rest from reference TRBV7-2 and TRBJ1-6, the complete variable domain is GAGVSQSPSNKVTEKGKDVELRCDPISGHTALYWYRQSLGQGLEFLIYFQGNSAPDKSGLPSDRFSAERTGGSVSTLTIQRTQQEDSAVYLCASSLGGSLGNSPLHFGNGTRLTVT.

This clonotype came up a few times. The chain links TRBV27 to TRBJ1-5; 8 bases line up with TRBD1. The CDR3 sequence is 15 residues long. The germline gives CDR1 MNHEY, CDR2 SMNVEV (reference sequence). V lost 6 bases and J lost 1; bases outside the gene matches: 5. In nucleotides, the CDR3 is TGTGCCAGCAGGACAGGGGACTTGAGCAATCAGCCCCAGCATTTT. This encodes CASRTGDLSNQPQHF.

The CDR3 sequence: CASSNRLPSNTEAFF. CDR3 DNA: TGTGCCAGCAGCAACAGGCTCCCCTCGAACACTGAAGCTTTCTTT. The chain employs TRBV11-1 and TRBJ1-1; a weak D match, TRBD1 (5 bases). Germline CDR1 SGHAT, CDR2 FQDESV (reference sequence). The CDR3 length is 15 residues. Trimming stripped 5 bases from V and 1 base from J, with 14 bases between.

The rearrangement joins TRBV10-3 to TRBJ2-7; D tentatively fits TRBD1 or TRBD2 (6 bases each). The germline V gene encodes CDR1 ENHRY and CDR2 SYGVKD. The length of the CDR3 is 16 residues. V was trimmed by 3 bases and J by 2 bases, leaving 17 bases between them. This chain's CDR3 is CAISESRGAAPYEQYF. CDR3 in DNA: TGTGCCATCAGTGAATCTAGGGGGGCAGCCCCCTACGAGCAGTACTTC.

This clonotype showed up just once. The chain is built from TRBV9 and TRBJ2-3; no clear D gene. The V end was cut by 0 bases, the J end by 0 bases, with 8 bases between. This CDR3 contains 15 residues. From germline, CDR1 is SGDLS and CDR2 YYNGEE. Here the CDR3 reads CASSVGGVSTDTQYF. Written as DNA, the CDR3 is TGTGCCAGCAGCGTAGGTGGGGTAAGCACAGATACGCAGTATTTT.